This is a list of T cell receptor beta chains from one sample in a study of blood T cell repertoires in COVID-19. Produced via immunoSEQ multiplex PCR; TCRdb's table is partial and in-frame only. This sample has some 80,000 clones, with 70% to 90% found just once. Sequences were obtained from peripheral blood. These receptors were collected from a man aged 55 to 70 with COVID-19, enrolled during active disease. The CDR3 runs from the conserved cysteine through the conserved F or W. A D gene is named only where the DNA matches it firmly. Clone sizes are given selectively: once, few, many, or a class where the clone is expanded.

D: TRBD1
V: TRBV4-1
size: .
length: 16
J: TRBJ1-5
CDR3: CASSQGRQGWNQPQHF
DNA: TGCGCCAGCAGCCAAGGGAGACAGGGGTGGAATCAGCCCCAGCATTTT

D: .
V: TRBV3-1/TRBV3-2
size: once
length: 11
J: TRBJ1-1
CDR3: CASSQGYEAFF
DNA: TGTGCCAGCAGCCAAGGTTATGAAGCTTTCTTT

D: TRBD2
V: TRBV7-9
size: .
length: 15
J: TRBJ2-2
CDR3: CASIQSWGGTGELFF
DNA: TGTGCCAGCATCCAATCGTGGGGAGGGACCGGGGAGCTGTTTTTT

D: .
V: TRBV5-5
size: .
length: 15
J: TRBJ1-2
CDR3: CASSFHTNTNYGYTF
DNA: TGTGCCAGCAGCTTTCATACAAATACTAACTATGGCTACACCTTC

D: TRBD2
V: TRBV7-6
size: .
length: 13
J: TRBJ2-2
CDR3: CASSWGLDGELFF
DNA: TGTGCCAGCAGCTGGGGACTAGATGGGGAGCTGTTTTTT

D: .
V: TRBV25-1
size: .
length: 13
J: TRBJ1-3
CDR3: CASSRQAGDTIYF
DNA: TGTGCCAGCAGTAGACAGGCCGGAGACACCATATATTTT

D: TRBD1
V: TRBV7-3
size: .
length: 15
J: TRBJ1-1
CDR3: CASSSSPGTEHEAFF
DNA: TGTGCCAGCAGCTCCTCCCCCGGGACAGAACATGAAGCTTTCTTT

D: TRBD1
V: TRBV2
size: once
length: 16
J: TRBJ2-4
CDR3: CASSKGTELAKNIQYF
DNA: TGTGCCAGCAGTAAAGGGACAGAACTAGCCAAAAACATTCAGTACTTC

D: TRBD1
V: TRBV11-2
size: few
length: 15
J: TRBJ1-5
CDR3: CASSWTGDSNQPQHF
DNA: TGTGCCAGCAGCTGGACAGGGGATAGCAATCAGCCCCAGCATTTT

D: TRBD2
V: TRBV7-3
size: .
length: 12
J: TRBJ2-1
CDR3: CASSSGGNEQFF
DNA: TGTGCCAGCAGCTCCGGGGGGAATGAGCAGTTCTTC

D: TRBD1
V: TRBV28
size: .
length: 14
J: TRBJ1-5
CDR3: CASSPGTGHQPQHF
DNA: TGTGCCAGCAGTCCTGGGACAGGGCATCAGCCCCAGCATTTT

D: TRBD2
V: TRBV9
size: .
length: 15
J: TRBJ2-7
CDR3: CASSVSGGAPYEQYF
DNA: TGTGCCAGCAGCGTTAGCGGGGGGGCCCCCTACGAGCAGTACTTC

D: TRBD1
V: TRBV6-7
size: .
length: 18
J: TRBJ1-4
CDR3: CASSRPGTGATTNEKLFF
DNA: TGTGCCAGCAGTCGTCCCGGGACAGGGGCCACAACTAATGAAAAACTGTTTTTT

D: TRBD1
V: TRBV28
size: once
length: 15
J: TRBJ1-3
CDR3: CASSFSRGPGNTIYF
DNA: TGTGCCAGCAGTTTTTCCAGGGGGCCTGGAAACACCATATATTTT

D: .
V: TRBV7-9
size: .
length: 14
J: TRBJ1-2
CDR3: CASKTQATLYGYTF
DNA: TGTGCCAGCAAAACCCAGGCCACCTTGTATGGCTACACCTTC

D: .
V: TRBV10-3
size: .
length: 13
J: TRBJ2-1
CDR3: CAITEPGYNEQFF
DNA: TGTGCCATCACCGAGCCAGGATACAATGAGCAGTTCTTC

D: .
V: TRBV19
size: once
length: 16
J: TRBJ1-3
CDR3: CASSILRVNSGNTIYF
DNA: TGTGCCAGTAGTATCCTCAGGGTGAACTCTGGAAACACCATATATTTT

D: TRBD2
V: TRBV7-3
size: .
length: 15
J: TRBJ2-1
CDR3: CASSLGLAGLNEQFF
DNA: TGTGCCAGCAGCTTAGGACTAGCGGGCTTGAATGAGCAGTTCTTC

D: .
V: TRBV6-4
size: .
length: 13
J: TRBJ1-1
CDR3: CASSVSENTEAFF
DNA: TGTGCCAGCAGTGTGTCAGAGAACACTGAAGCTTTCTTT

D: .
V: TRBV23-1
size: .
length: 14
J: TRBJ2-2
CDR3: CASIPNRVAGELFF
DNA: TGCGCCAGCATACCTAATCGCGTCGCCGGGGAGCTGTTTTTT

D: .
V: TRBV6-1
size: .
length: 16
J: TRBJ1-3
CDR3: CASSEAGPGSGNTIYF
DNA: TGTGCCAGCAGTGAAGCAGGACCTGGGAGTGGAAACACCATATATTTT

D: .
V: TRBV24-1
size: once
length: 14
J: TRBJ1-1
CDR3: CATSEGGKVTEAFF
DNA: TGTGCCACCAGTGAAGGGGGAAAGGTCACTGAAGCTTTCTTT

D: TRBD2
V: TRBV2
size: .
length: 12
J: TRBJ2-1
CDR3: CASKLAGSEQFF
DNA: TGTGCCAGCAAGCTAGCGGGGAGTGAGCAGTTCTTC

D: .
V: TRBV12-3/TRBV12-4
size: few
length: 13
J: TRBJ2-2
CDR3: CASRPTTYGELFF
DNA: TGTGCCAGCAGGCCCACTACGTACGGGGAGCTGTTTTTT

D: TRBD1
V: TRBV11-2
size: .
length: 16
J: TRBJ1-3
CDR3: CASSPDRAISGTTIYF
DNA: TGTGCCAGCAGCCCCGACAGGGCGATCTCTGGAACCACCATATATTTT

D: .
V: TRBV5-1
size: once
length: 14
J: TRBJ1-4
CDR3: CASSLQGGNEKLFF
DNA: TGCGCCAGCAGCTTACAGGGTGGGAATGAAAAACTGTTTTTT

D: .
V: TRBV10-1
size: .
length: 13
J: TRBJ2-7
CDR3: CASSEDLLVLQYF
DNA: TGCGCCAGCAGTGAGGACTTACTAGTATTGCAGTACTTC

D: TRBD1
V: TRBV7-2
size: .
length: 19
J: TRBJ1-6
CDR3: CASSPKGPGQGRFNSPLHF
DNA: TGTGCCAGCAGCCCCAAGGGGCCCGGACAGGGAAGATTTAATTCACCCCTCCACTTT

D: .
V: TRBV7-9
size: .
length: 16
J: TRBJ2-1
CDR3: CASSLGSGGGLNEQFF
DNA: TGTGCCAGCAGCTTAGGCTCGGGCGGAGGTTTGAATGAGCAGTTCTTC

D: TRBD1
V: TRBV18
size: .
length: 14
J: TRBJ1-2
CDR3: CASSRTGTGYGYTF
DNA: TGTGCCAGCTCACGCACCGGGACAGGGTACGGCTACACCTTC

D: TRBD1
V: TRBV29-1
size: once
length: 13
J: TRBJ1-2
CDR3: CSVATGGNYGYTF
DNA: TGCAGCGTTGCGACAGGGGGCAACTATGGCTACACCTTC

D: .
V: TRBV7-2
size: .
length: 13
J: TRBJ1-4
CDR3: CASSVNQREKLFF
DNA: TGTGCCAGCAGTGTTAATCAGCGAGAAAAACTGTTTTTT

D: .
V: TRBV6-5
size: .
length: 13
J: TRBJ2-1
CDR3: CASSKTRQVGQFF
DNA: TGTGCCAGCAGCAAGACCCGACAGGTCGGGCAGTTCTTC

D: .
V: TRBV30
size: once
length: 13
J: TRBJ1-2
CDR3: CAWSSQPNYGYTF
DNA: TGTGCCTGGAGTTCACAGCCTAACTATGGCTACACCTTC

D: .
V: TRBV5-1
size: once
length: 13
J: TRBJ1-1
CDR3: CASSLALSPEAFF
DNA: TGCGCCAGCAGCTTGGCATTGAGTCCTGAAGCTTTCTTT

D: TRBD1
V: TRBV3-1/TRBV3-2
size: .
length: 15
J: TRBJ1-4
CDR3: CASSNRQGRDEKLFF
DNA: TGTGCCAGCAGCAATAGACAGGGGCGGGATGAAAAACTGTTTTTT

D: TRBD2
V: TRBV27
size: few
length: 16
J: TRBJ2-1
CDR3: CASILSAGDVYNEQFF
DNA: TGTGCCAGCATTCTCTCGGCGGGAGACGTCTACAATGAGCAGTTCTTC

D: .
V: TRBV13
size: .
length: 16
J: TRBJ2-7
CDR3: CASSLGSRSISYEQYF
DNA: TGTGCCAGCAGCTTAGGTTCCCGTTCTATTTCCTACGAGCAGTACTTC

D: TRBD2
V: TRBV24-1
size: .
length: 16
J: TRBJ2-3
CDR3: CATTQGLAGEEDTQYF
DNA: TGTGCCACCACCCAGGGACTAGCGGGAGAGGAAGATACGCAGTATTTT

D: .
V: TRBV7-6
size: .
length: 14
J: TRBJ2-3
CDR3: CASSLGQDQDTQYF
DNA: TGTGCCAGCAGCTTAGGACAAGACCAAGATACGCAGTATTTT

D: TRBD2
V: TRBV10-1
size: .
length: 14
J: TRBJ2-1
CDR3: CASSRTSDANEQFF
DNA: TGCGCCAGCAGTCGGACTAGCGACGCCAATGAGCAGTTCTTC

D: .
V: TRBV5-1
size: .
length: 15
J: TRBJ1-5
CDR3: CASSLVPGSSQPQHF
DNA: TGCGCCAGCAGCTTGGTTCCGGGTTCAAGTCAGCCCCAGCATTTT

D: TRBD2
V: TRBV5-1
size: .
length: 17
J: TRBJ2-3
CDR3: CASSLAVLGLGTDTQYF
DNA: TGCGCCAGCAGCTTGGCCGTGTTGGGACTAGGTACAGATACGCAGTATTTT

D: .
V: TRBV6-5
size: .
length: 13
J: TRBJ1-2
CDR3: CASSQDRSYGYTF
DNA: TGTGCCAGCAGCCAGGACAGATCCTATGGCTACACCTTC

D: .
V: TRBV4-1
size: once
length: 13
J: TRBJ1-1
CDR3: CASSQDLDTEAFF
DNA: TGCGCCAGCAGCCAAGATTTAGACACTGAAGCTTTCTTT

D: .
V: TRBV6-5
size: .
length: 13
J: TRBJ2-2
CDR3: CASREASAGELFF
DNA: TGTGCCAGCAGAGAGGCTTCCGCGGGGGAGCTGTTTTTT

D: .
V: TRBV29-1
size: .
length: 19
J: TRBJ2-5
CDR3: CSVEGGPSTKLENQETQYF
DNA: TGCAGCGTTGAGGGGGGACCCTCGACAAAACTAGAAAATCAAGAGACCCAGTACTTC

D: .
V: TRBV29-1
size: once
length: 14
J: TRBJ2-5
CDR3: CSVYYGGWRETQYF
DNA: TGCAGCGTTTATTATGGGGGCTGGCGGGAGACCCAGTACTTC